This T cell receptor beta chain was identified during a study of blood T cell repertoires in COVID-19. In the original analysis: For nucleated cells, counts were estimated from reference gene primer amplification. Clones were sequenced by immunoSEQ multiplex PCR, and TCRdb holds only the in-frame ones, with some missing. That table furnishes V, J and clone size, whereas the DNA furnished D and trimming. Of roughly 190,000 clones listed, more than 75% are singletons. CDR1 and CDR2 (germline): SGHKS, YYEKEE (reference sequence). CDR3 size: 15 residues. Trimming removed 1 base from V and 2 bases from J, with 12 bases in between.

This sequence joins TRBV5-5 and TRBJ1-1; no firm D call. The TCR was taken from a woman aged 50 to 65 with acute COVID-19. Sequenced material: PBMCs or T cells enriched from blood (not recorded which). The CDR3 DNA follows: TGTGCCAGCAGCTTGTGGTACAGTTTTAACACTGAAGCTTTCTTT. As protein: CASSLWYSFNTEAFF.